This TCR beta chain comes out of a study of memory CD4+ T cells and cytomegalovirus serostatus (dated by TCRdb to 2018 to 2020). About the investigation overall: The 35 or so healthy Belgian adults in the cohort included 9 who were CMV seropositive and approximately 24 who were CMV seronegative. The study sequenced CD4+ memory TCRbeta repertoires of a Belgian cohort with known cytomegalovirus serostatus to replicate a published TCR-based CMV serostatus classifier.

Genomic DNA was extracted from sorted cells with the Quick-DNA Microprep Kit. Amplification of TCRbeta DNA was done with the immunoSEQ hsTCRbeta kit, following the protocol from the manufacturer. TCRbeta libraries were sequenced on an Illumina MiSeq instrument. Per the original workflow: Following removal of out-of-frame sequences, 2 million to 2.5 million distinct TCRbeta sequences were retained, with an average of roughly 70,000 per individual. Each individual was scored according to the count of around 160 previously reported CMV-associated TCRbeta sequences and the total productive distinct TCRbeta count. A beta-binomial model was reimplemented in Python, and random forests from scikit-learn, run with default parameters, were trained on data from the US cohort. On the Belgian cohort, classifier performance was reported as the median AUC, along with percentile confidence intervals, across 10,000 bootstrap iterations. TCRdb carries this immuneACCESS record with in-frame sequences only. Its versions omit some clonotypes, under half of them owing to an unresolved V gene in the studies checked, with the rest unexplained. Clone size and V and J calls were adopted from that table, with D and trimming inferred from the DNA. The sample table shows 25,000 to 30,000 clones, and 70% to 85% are seen once. 1% of the sample comes from the top ten.

Single viable CD3+CD4+CD8-CD45RO+ cells were sorted as memory CD4+ T cells on a FACSAria II. CMV serostatus was determined using a Roche Elecsys assay that detects serum IgG against CMV pp150, pp28, p38 and p52. After thawing, total CD4+ T cells were enriched by positive selection with CD4 magnetic microbeads. The samples came from a different study that was designed specifically to examine the CD4+ T cell memory repertoire. Peripheral blood mononuclear cells were isolated and cryopreserved according to standard operating procedures, and serum was stored at -80 degrees C. The staining relied on CD3-PerCP (BW264/56), CD4-APC (RPA-T4), CD45RO-PE (UCHT1) and CD8-Pacific Orange (3B5) antibodies, and Sytox blue was used to exclude non-viable cells. The germline V gene (reference sequence) supplies CDR1 LNHDA and CDR2 SQIVND. V ends up 3 bases short and J 1 base short, with an unmatched junction base count of 2. The CDR3 goes from the cysteine to the phenylalanine over 15 residues. Solely the CDR3 DNA is kept, with 45 bases framed from the first base.

Points on this clone: It lacks a known antigen. No qualities accompany the bases; no much larger clone lies one base away.

General findings and caveats noted by the study authors: Of roughly 170 previously reported CMV-associated TCRbeta sequences, some 73 appeared in the CD4+ memory repertoires, each in one to five individuals. Only CD4+CD45RO+ memory cells were sequenced, unlike the original study, which covered naive and memory CD4+ and CD8+ populations. The results were interpreted as suggesting that the CMV-associated TCR signature is mostly present in the CD4+ memory repertoire. A median bootstrapped AUC of almost 0.96 with a 95% CI of 0.76-1.00 was achieved on the Belgian cohort by the original-framework classifier. For CMV serostatus prediction, a median bootstrapped AUC of approximately 0.95 was reached with the original framework, and a median bootstrapped AUC of around 0.89 was reached with a US-trained random forest.

The sample taken for sequencing was memory CD4+ T cells from blood. The rearranged chain carries TRBV19 and TRBJ2-3; 9 central bases correspond to TRBD2. This TCR was sampled from an adult in good health and CMV-seronegative. Here is the DNA: TGTGCCAGTAGTATTCCTAGCGGGGGCACAGATACGCAGTATTTT. It codes for CASSIPSGGTDTQYF.